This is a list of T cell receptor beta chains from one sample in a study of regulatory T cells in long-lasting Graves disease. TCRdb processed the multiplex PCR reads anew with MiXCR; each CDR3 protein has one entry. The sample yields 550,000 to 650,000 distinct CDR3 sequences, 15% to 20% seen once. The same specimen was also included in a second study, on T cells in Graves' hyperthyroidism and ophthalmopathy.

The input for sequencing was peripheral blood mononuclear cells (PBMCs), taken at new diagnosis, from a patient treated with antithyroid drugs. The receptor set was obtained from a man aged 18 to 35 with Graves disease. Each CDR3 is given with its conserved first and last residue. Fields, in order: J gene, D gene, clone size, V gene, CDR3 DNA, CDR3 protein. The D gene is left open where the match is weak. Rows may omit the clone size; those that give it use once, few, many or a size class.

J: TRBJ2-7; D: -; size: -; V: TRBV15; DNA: TGTGCCACCAGCAGAGAGGTAGGCGAGCAGTACTTC; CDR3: CATSREVGEQYF
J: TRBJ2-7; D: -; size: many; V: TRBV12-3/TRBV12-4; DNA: TGTGCCAGCAGTTTAGCGGAAAGCTCCTACGAGCAGTACTTC; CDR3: CASSLAESSYEQYF
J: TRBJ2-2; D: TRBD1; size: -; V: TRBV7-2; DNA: TGTGCCAGCAGCCACCCCCCTGGGACAGGGCTGGCCGGGGAGCTGTTTTTT; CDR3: CASSHPPGTGLAGELFF
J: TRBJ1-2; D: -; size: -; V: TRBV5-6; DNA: TGTGCCACCGTGACAGCTCGACTCCATAACTATGGCTACACCTTC; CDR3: CATVTARLHNYGYTF
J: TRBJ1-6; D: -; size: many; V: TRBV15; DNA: TGTGCCACCAGCAGAGATCGGAATTCACCCCTCCACTTT; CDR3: CATSRDRNSPLHF
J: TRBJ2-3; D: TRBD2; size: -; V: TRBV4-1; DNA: TGCGCCACCAAACCAAATACGGGAGGGATGACAGATACGCAGTATTTT; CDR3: CATKPNTGGMTDTQYF
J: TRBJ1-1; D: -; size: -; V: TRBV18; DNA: TGTGCCAGCTCACCACCGTGGGGAGGGGCTGCTCGAGGGAACACTGAAGCTTTCTTT; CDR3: CASSPPWGGAARGNTEAFF
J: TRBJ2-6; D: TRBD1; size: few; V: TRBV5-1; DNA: TGCGCCAGCAGCGCCCCCACAGGGGGCGCGATCTCTGGGGCCAACGTCCTGACTTTC; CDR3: CASSAPTGGAISGANVLTF
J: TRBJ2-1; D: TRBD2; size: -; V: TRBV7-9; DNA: TGTGCCAGCAGCTCAACGGGACTACCCTGGGATGAGCAGTTCTTC; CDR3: CASSSTGLPWDEQFF
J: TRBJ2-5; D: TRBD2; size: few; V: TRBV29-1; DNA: TGCAGCGTTCGACTAGCGGGAGTGGGGACCCAGTACTTC; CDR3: CSVRLAGVGTQYF
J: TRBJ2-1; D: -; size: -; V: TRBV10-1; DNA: TGCGCCAGCCCCTTCCCCGGCACCTACAATGAGCAGTTCTTC; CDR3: CASPFPGTYNEQFF
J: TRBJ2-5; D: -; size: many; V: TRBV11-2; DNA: TGTGCCACCTCCCTACCAGGGGAAGAGACCCAGTACTTC; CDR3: CATSLPGEETQYF
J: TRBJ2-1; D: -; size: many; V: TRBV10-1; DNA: TGCGCCAGCAGTCAGGACACCCCTGGGGCCTTCTACAATGAGCAGTTCTTC; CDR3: CASSQDTPGAFYNEQFF
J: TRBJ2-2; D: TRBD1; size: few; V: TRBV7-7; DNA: TGTGCTAGCACCCCGGGACAGGGGGCGATCGGGGAGCTGTTTTTT; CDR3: CASTPGQGAIGELFF
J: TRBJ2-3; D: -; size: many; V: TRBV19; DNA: TGTGCCAGTAGAACGGACTATACCAGCACAGATACGCAGTATTTT; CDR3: CASRTDYTSTDTQYF
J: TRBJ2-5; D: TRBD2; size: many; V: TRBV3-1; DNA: TGTGCCAGCACCCGGGACTACGGGGAGACCCAGTACTTC; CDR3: CASTRDYGETQYF
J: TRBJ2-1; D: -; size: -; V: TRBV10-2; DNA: TGCGCCAGCAGTGAGTGGACCGGGACCAAGAATGAGCAGTTCTTT; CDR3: CASSEWTGTKNEQFF
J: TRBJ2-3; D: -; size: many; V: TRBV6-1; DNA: TGTGCCAGCAGTAGGGGAATACTCACAGATACGCAGTATTTT; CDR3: CASSRGILTDTQYF
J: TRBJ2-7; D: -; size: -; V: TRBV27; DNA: TGTGCCAGCAGTTGGGGACAAGCTTACGAGCAGTACTTC; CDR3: CASSWGQAYEQYF
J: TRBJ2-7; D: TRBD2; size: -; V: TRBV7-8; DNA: TGTGCCAGCAGCTCATTAGCGGGAGCGGGCGAGCAGTACTTC; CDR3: CASSSLAGAGEQYF
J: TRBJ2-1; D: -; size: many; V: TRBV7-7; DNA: TGTGCTAGCAGCCCCGCTGGCCTGAATGAGCAGTTCTTC; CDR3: CASSPAGLNEQFF
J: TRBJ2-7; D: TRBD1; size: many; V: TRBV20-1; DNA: TGCAGTGCTTTTTCCGGGACAGGGAGCTACGAGCAGTACTTC; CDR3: CSAFSGTGSYEQYF
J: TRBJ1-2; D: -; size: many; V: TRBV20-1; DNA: TGCAGTGCTAGTGGTAGTAGGTATGGCTACACCTTC; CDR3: CSASGSRYGYTF
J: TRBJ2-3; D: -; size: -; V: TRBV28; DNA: TGTGCCAGCAGTTCATTGAGTGGGGCGGGAGATACGCAGTATTTT; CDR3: CASSSLSGAGDTQYF
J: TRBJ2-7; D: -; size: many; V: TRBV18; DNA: TGTGCCAGCTCAGTCCGACAGAACCACGAGCAGTACTTC; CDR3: CASSVRQNHEQYF
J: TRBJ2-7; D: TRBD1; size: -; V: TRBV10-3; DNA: TGTGCCATCAGGAGTGCCGGGACAGGGCCTAACGAGCAGTACTTC; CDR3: CAIRSAGTGPNEQYF
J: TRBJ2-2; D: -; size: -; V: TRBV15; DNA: TGTGCCACCAGCAGAGGCGAGACCTACAGGACCGGGGAGCTGTTTTTT; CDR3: CATSRGETYRTGELFF
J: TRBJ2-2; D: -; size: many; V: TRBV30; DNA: TGTGCCTGGAGTGTCGGAGGGAGGCAAACCGGGGAGCTGTTTTTT; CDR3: CAWSVGGRQTGELFF
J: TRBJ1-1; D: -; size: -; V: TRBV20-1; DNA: TGCAGGGCCATTCAGGGTACGAACACTGAAGCTTTCTTT; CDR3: CRAIQGTNTEAFF
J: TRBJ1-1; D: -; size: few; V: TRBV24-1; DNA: TGTGCCACCAGTGGGGACGATGATGAAGCTTTCTTT; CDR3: CATSGDDDEAFF
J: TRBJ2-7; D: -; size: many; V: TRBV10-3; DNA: TGTGCCATCAGTGAGTCGGAACTAATGGGCTACGAGCAGTACTTC; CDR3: CAISESELMGYEQYF
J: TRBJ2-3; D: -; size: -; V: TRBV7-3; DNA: TGTGCCAGCAGTCAAACCGGGAGTTCGGCAGATACGCAGTATTTT; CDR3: CASSQTGSSADTQYF
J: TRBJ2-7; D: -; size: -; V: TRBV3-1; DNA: TGTGCCAGCAGCCAAGCCGACGGGGGAAACGAGCAGTACTTC; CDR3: CASSQADGGNEQYF
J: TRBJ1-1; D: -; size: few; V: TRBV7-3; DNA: TGTGCCAGCAGCTTAAGCCGGGACTTGAACACTGAAGCTTTCTTT; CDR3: CASSLSRDLNTEAFF
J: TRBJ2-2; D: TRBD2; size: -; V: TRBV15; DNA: TGTGCCACCAGCAGCCTACTAGCGGGAGTTGGTGGCGGGGAGCTGTTTTTT; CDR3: CATSSLLAGVGGGELFF
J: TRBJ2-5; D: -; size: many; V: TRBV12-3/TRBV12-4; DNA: TGTGCCAGCAGCCCCTGGAGGGGAGTGCAAGAGACCCAGTACTTC; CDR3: CASSPWRGVQETQYF
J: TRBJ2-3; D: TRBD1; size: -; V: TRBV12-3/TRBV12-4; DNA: TGTGCCAGCAGTAACCAGGGGGCGCGGGATACGCAGTATTTT; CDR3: CASSNQGARDTQYF
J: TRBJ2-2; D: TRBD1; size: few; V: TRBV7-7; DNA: TGTGCTAGCAGCCCCCGACAGGGCCCGAAAGGTGACACCGGGGAGCTGTTTTTT; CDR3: CASSPRQGPKGDTGELFF
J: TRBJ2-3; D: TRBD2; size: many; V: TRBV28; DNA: TGTGCCAGCAGTTCCGGACTAGCGGGATACACAGATACGCAGTATTTT; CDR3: CASSSGLAGYTDTQYF
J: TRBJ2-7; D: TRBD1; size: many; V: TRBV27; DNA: TGTGCCAGCTCCAATATGGGGACAGGTACCCACGAGCAGTACTTC; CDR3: CASSNMGTGTHEQYF
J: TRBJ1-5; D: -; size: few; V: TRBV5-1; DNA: TGCGCCAGCAGCTTGGAACAAGGCAATCAGCCCCAGCATTTT; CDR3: CASSLEQGNQPQHF
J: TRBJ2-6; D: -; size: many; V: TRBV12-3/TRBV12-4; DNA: TGTGCCAGCAGTTTTACTGGGGCCAACGTCCTGACTTTC; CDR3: CASSFTGANVLTF
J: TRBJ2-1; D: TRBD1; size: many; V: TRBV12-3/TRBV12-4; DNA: TGTGCCAGCAGTGCCGGGACAGGGGGGGGCAATGAGCAGTTCTTC; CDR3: CASSAGTGGGNEQFF
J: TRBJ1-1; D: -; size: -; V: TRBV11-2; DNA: TGTGCCAGCAGCTCCTCCTTCTGGGGGGAAGGGACTGAAGCTTTCTTT; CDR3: CASSSSFWGEGTEAFF
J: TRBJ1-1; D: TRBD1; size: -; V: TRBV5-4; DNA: TGTGCCAGCAGTCCGGACAGGGCGGAGACTGAAGCTTTCTTT; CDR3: CASSPDRAETEAFF
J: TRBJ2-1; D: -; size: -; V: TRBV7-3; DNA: TGTGCCAGCAGCTTAAATGGGGTAGGAGAGGGAAGTGAGCAGTTCTTC; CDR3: CASSLNGVGEGSEQFF
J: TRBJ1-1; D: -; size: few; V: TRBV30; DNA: TGTGCCTGGATGGAGGGTTCGGGGGCTGAAGCTTTCTTT; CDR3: CAWMEGSGAEAFF
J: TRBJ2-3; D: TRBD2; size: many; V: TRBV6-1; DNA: TGTGCCAGCAGGGAGAGAGCGGGAGGGCGGGCAGATACGCAGTATTTT; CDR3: CASRERAGGRADTQYF
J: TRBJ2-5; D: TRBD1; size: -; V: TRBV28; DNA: TGTGCCAGCAGTTTGTCGACAGGGACGGCACAAGAGACCCAGTACTTC; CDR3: CASSLSTGTAQETQYF
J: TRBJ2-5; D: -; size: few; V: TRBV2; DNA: TGTGCCAGCAGTGAATATATAGAGACCCAGTACTTC; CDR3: CASSEYIETQYF
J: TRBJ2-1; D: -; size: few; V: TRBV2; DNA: TGTGCCAGCAGTGATCCCAGACCGAACTCCTCCCCCGTAGCTTACAATGAGCAGTTCTTC; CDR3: CASSDPRPNSSPVAYNEQFF
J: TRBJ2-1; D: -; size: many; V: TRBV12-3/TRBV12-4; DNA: TGTGCCAGCAGTCCCGCCCATGAGCAGTTCTTC; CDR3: CASSPAHEQFF
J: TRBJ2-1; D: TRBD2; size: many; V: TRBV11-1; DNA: TGTGCCAGCAGCTTAGCCGGGGCTAGCGGGGGGATATACAATGAGCAGTTCTTC; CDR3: CASSLAGASGGIYNEQFF
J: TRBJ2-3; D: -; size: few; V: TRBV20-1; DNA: TGCAGTGCTCTCCCAGGGGCGGGAGAACGGACAGATACGCAGTATTTT; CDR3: CSALPGAGERTDTQYF
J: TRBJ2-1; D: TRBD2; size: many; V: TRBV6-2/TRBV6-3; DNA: TGTGCCAGCAGTTACTCCCTAGCGGGAGGGTTCGTTGAGCAGTTCTTC; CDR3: CASSYSLAGGFVEQFF
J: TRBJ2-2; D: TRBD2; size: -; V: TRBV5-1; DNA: TGCGCCAGCAGCTTGGATGGGACTAGGCACACCGGGGAGCTGTTTTTT; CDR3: CASSLDGTRHTGELFF
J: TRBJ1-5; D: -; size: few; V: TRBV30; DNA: TGTGCACTCGACCTGGGAGGCCAGCCCCAGCATTTT; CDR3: CALDLGGQPQHF
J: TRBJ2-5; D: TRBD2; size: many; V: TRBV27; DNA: TGTGCCAGCAGTTCGACTAGCGGGGGAGAGACCCAGTACTTC; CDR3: CASSSTSGGETQYF